This T cell receptor (beta chain) came from a study of blood T cells in healthy people across ages (dated by TCRdb to between 2014 and 2017). Some background on the complete study: Template switching captured roughly one uniquely barcoded TCR beta cDNA molecule per two T cells in model experiments. Using deep sequencing normalized with unique cDNA molecular identifiers, the study measured how TCR beta repertoire diversity changes with age. The donors were split into four age groups: young (average about 16 years), middle-aged (about 40), aged (62) and long-lived (roughly 88). Donors of different ages were randomly distributed across sequencing lanes to avoid experimental bias. Two additional independent replicas of 1 million unique cDNA reads from the same blood draw were analyzed for two donors (one aged 18 to 30 and one aged 80 or older).

Broader findings and caveats from the paper: Observed TCR beta diversity per million T cells fell roughly linearly with age, and a significant reduction was already apparent by age approximately 41. A strong correlation was found between observed TCR beta diversity and the percentage of naive T cells measured by flow cytometry. Because profiling used bulk unsorted PBMCs, naive and antigen-experienced compartments could not be compared conclusively. Estimates of total diversity based on one million sequenced T cells were regarded as lower bounds and as underestimates. Compared with the aged group, the long-lived group had more naive CD4+ T cells, fewer expanded clones and increased TCR diversity, suggesting age selection. Because donor CMV infection status was unknown, age-related changes in expanded clonotypes were potentially confounded.

The roughly 39 donors, aged 6 to 90 years, were systemically healthy Caucasian individuals from Russia. Each donor gave ten milliliters of peripheral blood, drawn into EDTA-treated Vacutainer tubes. Ficoll-Paque density-gradient centrifugation was used to isolate PBMCs, with at least 7 million per sample. Total RNA was extracted from PBMCs with Trizol reagent, with at least 6 micrograms obtained per sample. For every donor, an aliquot of PBMCs went through flow cytometry to measure the percentages of naive CD45RAhigh/CD27high T cells. CDR1 SGHRS and CDR2 YFSETQ are derived from the germline V gene. From the cysteine up to the phenylalanine, the CDR3 has a length of 14 residues. Of all the DNA, just the CDR3 is kept, 42 bases in frame from base 1. V sheds 3 bases and J sheds 0 bases, leaving 10 bases between their ends. This clonotype was counted a few times. What antigen it recognizes has not been identified. Per-base qualities were not stored, and no clone one base away is much larger.

The receptor library was made with 5' RACE. This sample was sequenced with an Illumina HiSeq 2500. A second about 7 to 12 cycle PCR used a sample-barcoded 5' primer and a J-beta primer mix. A template-switch 5' adaptor carrying 12 random nucleotides introduced a unique molecular identifier onto each TCR beta cDNA molecule. Each sample yielded at least 3 million CDR3-containing paired-end reads. All of the RNA was converted into first-strand cDNA using the Mint cDNA synthesis kit, with a TRBC-specific oligonucleotide serving as the primer. All cDNA was treated with uracil-DNA glycosylase and then went through a first 18-cycle PCR with the universal primers M1SS and BC2_uni_R. As for the authors' bioinformatics: For normalization, 1 million high-quality reads were randomly selected from each sample, with every read carrying a distinct molecular identifier. Instead of being binned into consensus sequences, reads with shared molecular identifiers were discarded. MiTCR, with a Q25 quality threshold and the strictest error-elimination algorithm, was used for CDR3 identification, clonotype clustering and error correction. A nonparametric unseen species model using Euler transformation provided a lower-bound estimate of total TCR beta diversity. Using fastp at Q25 and MiXCR, TCRdb reprocessed the public reads and kept productive beta chains. Duplicate CDR3 protein sequences are folded into a single record with the most common DNA and genes. V and J calls and clone size were set by TCRdb, not the authors. In all, the sample holds about 1,600,000 distinct CDR3 sequences, and approximately 42% of those were seen once. 7.9% of the sample is in the top ten clones.

The sequenced sample consisted of blood. The chain was built from TRBV5-1 and TRBJ2-7; the D gene is possibly TRBD2, with 5 bases matching. This sequence was found in a woman aged 18-29 years in good health. The DNA reads as follows: TGCGCCAGCAGCTCACTAGGGAGCTCCTACGAGCAGTACTTC. This encodes CASSSLGSSYEQYF.